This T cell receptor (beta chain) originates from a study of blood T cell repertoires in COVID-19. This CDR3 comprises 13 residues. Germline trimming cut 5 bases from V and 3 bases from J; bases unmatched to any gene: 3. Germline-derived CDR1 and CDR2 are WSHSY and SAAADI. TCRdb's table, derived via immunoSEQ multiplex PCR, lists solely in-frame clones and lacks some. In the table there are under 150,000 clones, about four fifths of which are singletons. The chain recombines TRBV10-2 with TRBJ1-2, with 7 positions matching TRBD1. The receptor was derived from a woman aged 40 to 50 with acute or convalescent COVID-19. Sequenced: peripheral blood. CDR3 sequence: CASSSTGDYGYTF. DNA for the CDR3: TGCGCCAGCAGTTCTACAGGGGACTATGGCTACACCTTC.